The present T cell receptor (beta chain) was sequenced within a study of cytomegalovirus exposure and HLA in healthy donors (TCRdb year 2017). With regard to the full study: An earlier analysis of several hundred of the donors reported about 280 Gb of sequence data and around 100 million unique TCR beta sequences obtained from 180 million or so T cells. An early release that covered about 600 HLA-typed donors contained around 330 gigabases of sequencing data and tens of millions of unique TCR sequences. Of the roughly 400 genotyped donors, 81% fell in the genetic ancestry cluster associated with self-reported Caucasian donors. The aim of the study was to test whether cataloging public T cell receptors could identify signatures of past pathogen exposure. The study profiled the T cell repertoires of 500 to 800 subjects by immunosequencing and related them to cytomegalovirus serostatus. Along with the roughly 670-subject first cohort, a separate validation cohort of some 130 different subjects was used. High-throughput TCR immunosequencing, statistical association of individual TCRs with disease status, and machine learning were combined to predict cytomegalovirus infection status. To study patterns of TCR occurrence, a later analysis re-analyzed previously published TCR beta repertoires from 550 to 800 donors and added high-resolution HLA genotyping. Rather than using new phenotypic data, the later analysis identified candidate immune exposures from TCR beta sequences and from how often those sequences occurred across donors. To decide whether each TCR beta V gene segment behaved as functional or pseudogenic, an earlier analysis of several hundred of the donors relied on high-throughput TCR beta sequencing. Donor age, sex, ethnicity and CMV serostatus were compiled alongside the repertoire data. A later genetic analysis took genome-wide SNP genotypes for about 55% of the 666 donors and used that subset as a discovery cohort. Every discovery cohort repertoire had been produced on one sequencing platform. Both class I and class II loci were covered by HLA typing, at four-digit resolution. The number of donors typed differed by locus, with about 620-630 for A, B, C, DRB1 and DQB1, roughly 520 for DQA1, approximately 580 for DPA1, and some 440 for DPB1. Roughly 5 DR-DQ haplotypes were handled as single units for association and clustering, since linkage in the cohort was strong. Across about 380 genotyped donors of the cohort, an average of approximately 240,000 unique TCR beta nucleotide sequences per donor were sequenced, and roughly 20% of those sequences were non-productive.

This clone occurred once. The antigen it recognizes is unknown. Per-nucleotide qualities are absent, and no much larger clonotype sits a single base away. The cohort was made up of 500 to 850 healthy bone marrow donors. At the time of sampling, all cohort members were nominally healthy, though unrecorded immune exposures were likely present. The donor was CMV seropositive and was included in the group of 300 or so seropositive cohort members. A peripheral blood sample was collected from each donor, and TCR beta sequencing was performed on peripheral blood mononuclear cells. The Qiagen DNeasy Blood Extraction Kit was used to extract genomic DNA from the blood cell samples. CDR1 and CDR2 were assigned from the germline V gene (reference sequence) as MNHEY and SMNVEV. From the cysteine up to the phenylalanine, the CDR3 has a length of 16 residues. The only DNA kept is the CDR3, 48 bases in frame from the first base. V has 6 bases trimmed and J has 4 bases trimmed; junction bases matching no gene number 5.

Study-level results and caveats: Several of the top co-occurrence clusters appeared to be linked to parvovirus B19, influenza, CMV and Epstein-Barr virus, according to a later analysis. The study listed 164 TCR beta chains as associated with cytomegalovirus. Linkage disequilibrium might explain the correlated functional status among segregating V segments, but an unknown experimental factor could not be excluded. The cohort was sequenced for TCR beta chains only, and without alpha or paired-chain data the features that could be detected were limited. An earlier analysis of 587 of the donors showed that most TCR beta V segments appeared in productive rearrangements either about 87% or about 30% of the time, which broadly matched IMGT annotations. Some IMGT-functional V segments, including TRBV6-2 and TRBV6-3, could not be told apart with the 87-base-pair reads, so those segments were excluded. According to a later genetic analysis, donors in an Asian-associated ancestry cluster had fewer N-insertions in productive TCRs than the roughly 670-donor mean. The only immune exposure information available for the cohort was CMV serostatus. A later analysis found that TCR association rates varied across HLA loci, with DRB1 alleles showing the most associated TCRs and HLA-C alleles the fewest. In a later analysis, HLA-associated TCR beta chains showed more clonal expansion and lower generation probabilities than non-associated chains that were equally common. About 15 rarely observed V segments, including chromosome 9 orphons, were excluded from the earlier analysis of about 600 of the donors because counts were too low. A later analysis found that most CMV-associated TCR beta chains appeared HLA-restricted, with HLA associations seemingly driven largely by CMV exposure. A few of the identified cytomegalovirus-associated TCR beta chains were confirmed in vitro to be specific for cytomegalovirus antigens. A later genetic analysis associated a missense DCLRE1C variant with V-gene and J-gene trimming of TCR beta chains, and an independent cohort replicated the association. Most TCR sequences were seen in very few donors, while some public TCRs were found in many individuals. Roughly uniform sequencing depth across donors was assumed in presence/absence analyses, although this assumption may not hold. According to the authors, the approach could potentially be generalized to other disease states and immunological phenotypes. Because some donors lacked HLA typing at each locus, the association tests relied only on the typed subset. A group of highly shared sequence variants was considered likely to be a technical artifact of the sequencing pipeline. The classifier was reported to diagnose cytomegalovirus status with high specificity and sensitivity in both the original and validation cohorts. At a false discovery rate of 0.05, a later analysis linked about 16,000 TCR beta sequences to specific HLA alleles. When HLA alleles, especially DR and DQ, strongly co-occurred, TCR associations were difficult to assign to individual alleles. A further reported finding was that TCR beta sequences accurately predicted the HLA-A and HLA-B alleles for most subjects in the first cohort.

The method was the immunoSEQ multiplex PCR assay. For the multiplex PCR, a mixture combining 60 forward primers for TCR Vbeta segments and 13 reverse primers for TCR Jbeta segments was used. The CDR3 region of rearranged TCR beta genes was amplified from genomic DNA by a multiplex PCR assay. The amplified TCR beta libraries were sequenced on the Illumina HiSeq System as 87-base-pair reads. In the original analysis: A later analysis counted about 82 million unique TCR beta chains across the 666 repertoires, and 9 million to 14 million of these chains were shared by at least two donors. Raw reads were error-corrected and collapsed into unique sequences by a nearest-neighbor algorithm in which closely related sequences were merged to remove PCR and sequencing errors. V, D and J gene segments were assigned by aligning CDR3 sequences to IMGT reference sequences. For a sequence to be retained, a match of at least six nucleotides to both a V gene segment and a J gene segment was required. A rearrangement counted as productive if the CDR3 had no stop codons and remained in frame with V and J, and every other rearrangement counted as non-productive. Following IMGT convention, CDR3 was defined as the stretch from the second conserved V-encoded cysteine to the conserved J-encoded phenylalanine. The earlier analysis of 500 to 600 of the donors excluded sequences that lacked an unambiguous match to a single V gene segment. An earlier analysis of 587 of the donors called V segments functional above 56.7% productive rearrangements and segregating when the between-donor standard deviation exceeded 5%. A statistical classification framework was developed to diagnose cytomegalovirus status using the catalog of TCR beta chain sequences. In a later analysis, V and J genes were assigned by comparing TCR nucleotide sequences against IMGT/GENE-DB human TR gene sequences. Using the TCRdist pipeline, a later analysis assigned CDR3 sequences along with most-parsimonious VDJ recombination scenarios. In a later analysis, each TCR beta chain was defined by its CDR3 amino acid sequence together with its V-gene family, and reads without a unique V-gene family were excluded. In a later analysis, fewer than 600 highly shared, low-generation-probability nucleotide sequences were removed to address suspected cross-contamination and a sequencing artifact. A later analysis calculated a clonal expansion index for each public chain from normalized within-repertoire ranks of inferred template counts. In a later analysis, generation probabilities were computed using a VDJ recombination model fitted to out-of-frame rearrangements, and the results were checked against IGoR. In a later analysis, hypergeometric tests were used to score TCR-TCR, TCR-HLA and TCR-CMV co-occurrence, with a repertoire-size bias correction applied to TCR pairs. In a later analysis, false discovery rates were estimated by permuting HLA or CMV assignments 20 times. In a later analysis, co-occurring TCRs were grouped using DBSCAN, with TCRdist sequence similarity added in when clustering inside HLA-allele-positive subsets. Repertoires with fewer than 30,000 or more than 120,000 public chains, plus five repertoires with anomalous nucleotide sharing, were excluded from co-occurrence clustering. In its TCRdb copy, this immuneACCESS table keeps in-frame sequences only and misses some clones. Where compared with another copy, unresolved V genes explain less than half of these, and the others have no known cause. V and J calls and clone size follow that table, whereas D and trimming were derived from the DNA. For this sample there are about 300,000 clones; 75% to 90% appear just once. The biggest ten clones account for roughly 4% of the sample.

Sequencing was carried out using PBMCs. The TCR originated in a man in his forties in good health and CMV-seropositive. In this chain, TRBV27 is recombined with TRBJ2-1; 14 central nucleotides agree with TRBD2. The DNA is TGTGCCAGCAGGGGACTAGCGGGAGACCAATACAATGAGCAGTTCTTC. It encodes CASRGLAGDQYNEQFF.